These T cell receptor beta chains were read from a single sample in a study of immune evolution from preneoplasia to lung adenocarcinoma. TCRdb's table, derived via immunoSEQ multiplex PCR, lists solely in-frame clones and lacks some. Counted here are under 45,000 clones, less than 80% occurring once; the ten biggest clones make up about 4.3%. Sample: FFPE invasive lung adenocarcinoma tissue. The receptors come from a person between 55 and 70 years old with lung adenocarcinoma. Both conserved end residues are part of each CDR3. The D gene is left open where the match is weak. Clone size is not always given. Where it is, it says once, few, many or a class for expanded clones.

v_gene	d_gene	abundance	j_gene	CDR3nt	CDR3aa
TRBV4-2	.	.	TRBJ2-7	TGTGCCAGCAGCCAAGAAAGGTCTAGCGTTTCCTACGAGCAGTACTTC	CASSQERSSVSYEQYF
TRBV28	TRBD1	.	TRBJ1-2	TGTGCCAGCAGTTTGTCGACAGGGGCGAACTATGGCTACACCTTC	CASSLSTGANYGYTF
TRBV30	.	.	TRBJ1-1	TGTGCCTGGAGTCGAGCAAACTTGATGAACACTGAAGCTTTCTTT	CAWSRANLMNTEAFF
TRBV19	.	.	TRBJ2-5	TGTGCCAGTCTTTCGCCGCGAGGGACCCAGTACTTC	CASLSPRGTQYF
TRBV6-6	.	.	TRBJ1-5	TGTGCCAGCAGTTCCACCAGGGATTATCAGCCCCAGCATTTT	CASSSTRDYQPQHF
TRBV6-1	.	once	TRBJ1-5	TGTGCCAGCAGTCCGAACACCAATCAGCCCCAGCATTTT	CASSPNTNQPQHF
TRBV9	.	few	TRBJ2-7	TGTGCCAGCAGCGTAGGGGGCAGTACCTACGAGCAGTACTTC	CASSVGGSTYEQYF
TRBV4-1	TRBD1	.	TRBJ2-6	TGCGCCAGCAGCCATGGGACAGGGCTTGGGGCCAACGTCCTGACTTTC	CASSHGTGLGANVLTF
TRBV12-5	.	few	TRBJ1-5	TGTGCTAGTGGTAACGGACAGATCCTTAATCAGCCCCAGCATTTT	CASGNGQILNQPQHF
TRBV5-1	.	.	TRBJ2-2	TGCGCCAGCAGCCAGGGAACGTTGAGCGGGGAGCTGTTTTTT	CASSQGTLSGELFF
TRBV28	TRBD2	.	TRBJ2-1	TGTGCCAGCACCTTAACCGGGAGGAGGAATGAGCAGTTCTTC	CASTLTGRRNEQFF
TRBV18	.	.	TRBJ1-5	TGTGCCAGCTCACCGTCCCGAGCCAGCAATCAGCCCCAGCATTTT	CASSPSRASNQPQHF
TRBV30	.	.	TRBJ2-1	TGTGCCTGGAGTAGTCTAGCGACGTACAATGAGCAGTTCTTC	CAWSSLATYNEQFF
TRBV7-9	TRBD1	.	TRBJ2-2	TGTGCCAGCAGCTTATTTGGGACAGCTACCGGGGAGCTGTTTTTT	CASSLFGTATGELFF
TRBV5-4	.	.	TRBJ2-5	TGTGCCAGCAGCTTGGTTTTGGGTCAAGAGACCCAGTACTTC	CASSLVLGQETQYF
TRBV6-1	TRBD2	.	TRBJ2-7	TGTGCCAGCAGACTACTTCTAGCGGCCTCCTACGAGCAGTACTTC	CASRLLLAASYEQYF
TRBV5-6	.	.	TRBJ1-1	TGTGCCAGCAGCTTGTACGGAACTGGTGGCGGAGGGGCTTTCTTT	CASSLYGTGGGGAFF
TRBV12-5	.	.	TRBJ2-7	TGTGCTAGTGGTTTGGTGGCAGGGGCGGGCGAGCAGTACTTC	CASGLVAGAGEQYF
TRBV5-1	TRBD1	.	TRBJ1-4	TGCGCCAGCAGCTTGGGCAGGGGGACTAATGAAAAACTGTTTTTT	CASSLGRGTNEKLFF
TRBV30	.	.	TRBJ1-1	TGTGCCTGGAGTCGAGGGGGACCTGAAGCTTTCTTT	CAWSRGGPEAFF
TRBV27	.	few	TRBJ2-3	TGTGCCAGCAGTTCTAGGCGGCCAGATACGCAGTATTTT	CASSSRRPDTQYF
TRBV4-1	TRBD1	.	TRBJ1-4	TGCGCCAGCAGTAGAAACAGGGGCCAGAAACGAGCTAATGAAAAACTGTTTTTT	CASSRNRGQKRANEKLFF
TRBV11-2	TRBD2	once	TRBJ2-1	TGTGCCAGCAGCCGCAGCGGGGGAATACCTGAGCAGTTCTTC	CASSRSGGIPEQFF
TRBV30	.	.	TRBJ2-7	TGTGCCTGGAGCCAAAGCTACGAGCAGTACTTC	CAWSQSYEQYF
TRBV19	.	.	TRBJ1-4	TGTGCCAGTAGTAGAGACCTTATTAATGAAAAACTGTTTTTT	CASSRDLINEKLFF
TRBV7-2	.	.	TRBJ1-1	TGTGCCAGCAGCTTGTATAGGGCTAACACTGAAGCTTTCTTT	CASSLYRANTEAFF
TRBV7-9	.	.	TRBJ2-2	TGTGCCAGCAGCCCGGGGACGGCCTCCGGGGAGCTGTTTTTT	CASSPGTASGELFF
TRBV30	TRBD1	.	TRBJ2-7	TGTGCCTGGAGTGTAGTTGGCAGGGGGCGCGAGCAGTACTTC	CAWSVVGRGREQYF
TRBV28	.	.	TRBJ1-4	TGTGCCAGCAGTTTCAGGGTCTTGGATGAAAAACTGTTTTTT	CASSFRVLDEKLFF
TRBV5-1	TRBD2	.	TRBJ2-5	TGCGCCAGCAGCGCCGGACTAGCGGGGAGGTGGGAAGAGACCCAGTACTTC	CASSAGLAGRWEETQYF
TRBV5-6	TRBD2	.	TRBJ2-1	TGTGCCAGCAGCCGGGGGGGACCCAAGGATGAGCAGTTCTTC	CASSRGGPKDEQFF
TRBV28	.	.	TRBJ2-1	TGTGCCAGCAACGGGGTCACTGAGCAGTTCTTC	CASNGVTEQFF
TRBV9	TRBD2	.	TRBJ2-7	TGTGCCAGCAGCCCCCGACTAGCGGGAGTGTTGGGCGAGCAGTACTTC	CASSPRLAGVLGEQYF
TRBV28	.	once	TRBJ1-4	TGTGCCAGCTTACCCCATGGGCGAGGAGGCCCTAATGAAAAACTGTTTTTT	CASLPHGRGGPNEKLFF
TRBV29-1	.	.	TRBJ1-1	TGCAGCGTTGTGCAGGGTAGCCACACTGAAGCTTTCTTT	CSVVQGSHTEAFF
TRBV7-9	.	once	TRBJ1-2	TGTGCCAGCAGCTTAGTGAACAGGGACAACTATGGCTACACCTTC	CASSLVNRDNYGYTF
TRBV2	.	few	TRBJ1-1	TGTGCCAGCAGTGAGTTTCAAGGAGAAACTGAAGCTTTCTTT	CASSEFQGETEAFF
TRBV18	.	.	TRBJ1-5	TGTGCCAGCTCACCACCCGCGGGGGGGAGGAATCAGCCCCAGCATTTT	CASSPPAGGRNQPQHF
TRBV30	.	.	TRBJ2-5	TGTGCCTGGAGTAGGGTGGGGAGGGAGACCCAGTACTTC	CAWSRVGRETQYF
TRBV7-7	TRBD1	.	TRBJ2-2	TGTGCTAGCAGCCAGGACAGGGCCACCGGGGAGCTGTTTTTT	CASSQDRATGELFF
TRBV4-1	.	.	TRBJ2-7	TGCGCCAGCAGCCAAGATCAGGTCTACGAGCAGTACTTC	CASSQDQVYEQYF
TRBV29-1	.	.	TRBJ2-3	TGCAGCGTTGAAGATCCGGTCAGGAGGCTACTAGAAACAGATACGCAGTATTTT	CSVEDPVRRLLETDTQYF
TRBV19	.	.	TRBJ1-2	TGTGCCAGTAGTATAGTGGACTCTGGCTACACCTTC	CASSIVDSGYTF
TRBV6-5	.	medium-sized	TRBJ1-1	TGTGCCAGCAAGAGGATGGGGGACACTGAAGCTTTCTTT	CASKRMGDTEAFF
TRBV19	TRBD1	.	TRBJ2-7	TGTGCCAGTAGTAAACGACCGACCGATTGGACAGGCTCCTACGAGCAGTACTTC	CASSKRPTDWTGSYEQYF
TRBV7-9	TRBD1	once	TRBJ2-1	TGTGCCAGCAGCTTAGCGCGCGGGACAGGGGCGTACAATGAGCAGTTCTTC	CASSLARGTGAYNEQFF
TRBV5-1	.	.	TRBJ2-7	TGCGCCAGCAGCCCTAGGGCAGGGCCCTACGAGCAGTACTTC	CASSPRAGPYEQYF
TRBV4-2	TRBD2	.	TRBJ2-1	TGTGCCAGCAGCCAAGCCCTTTCTAGCGGGAGGGATGAGCAGTTCTTC	CASSQALSSGRDEQFF
TRBV15	.	.	TRBJ2-7	TGTGCCACCAGCAGGGGGTACGAGCAGTACTTC	CATSRGYEQYF
TRBV5-6	TRBD2	.	TRBJ2-7	TGTGCCAGCAGCTTGCCCAGACTAGCGGGAGGCCAACCCTACGAGCAGTACTTC	CASSLPRLAGGQPYEQYF
TRBV2	TRBD2	.	TRBJ2-5	TGTGCCACCCAACTAGCGGATCGAGAGACCCAGTACTTC	CATQLADRETQYF
TRBV27	TRBD2	.	TRBJ2-7	TGTGCCAGCAGTCTTACTAGCGGGAGTTCTGCCTTCGAGCAGTACTTC	CASSLTSGSSAFEQYF
TRBV7-9	.	.	TRBJ2-2	TGTGCCAGCAGCTTAAAAGGGATAGGCACCGGGGAGCTGTTTTTT	CASSLKGIGTGELFF
TRBV19	TRBD2	.	TRBJ2-3	TGTGCCAGTAACCCACTAGCGGGAGGTGCAGATACGCAGTATTTT	CASNPLAGGADTQYF
TRBV6-5	TRBD1	.	TRBJ1-5	TGTGCCAGCAGGGGACAGGGTTGGCATTTT	CASRGQGWHF
TRBV2	TRBD2	.	TRBJ2-5	TGTGCCAGCAGGGCTAGCGGGAGCGTGGGAGAGACCCAGTACTTC	CASRASGSVGETQYF
TRBV27	.	.	TRBJ2-7	TGTGCCAGCAGTACTACAGTGTTCTCCTACGAGCAGTACTTC	CASSTTVFSYEQYF
TRBV6-5	.	.	TRBJ1-1	TGTGCCAGCAGTTACGCGCAGGGCACTGAAGCTTTCTTT	CASSYAQGTEAFF
TRBV6-1	.	.	TRBJ2-7	TGTGCCAGCAGTGAGGGGGCTAGACCCGAGCAGTACTTC	CASSEGARPEQYF